Following are 30 T cell receptor beta chains from one sample sequenced in a study of cytomegalovirus exposure and HLA in healthy donors. PCR used 60 Vbeta primers and 13 Jbeta primers. Assay: immunoSEQ multiplex PCR; the TCRdb copy retains only in-frame clones and omits some. The sample lists over 90,000 clones, around four fifths seen once, with about 2.5% in the top ten. Input material: PBMCs. These TCRs come from a man aged 35 to 55 in good health and CMV-seronegative.

The chain couples TRBV10-3 to TRBJ1-4, with D possibly TRBD1 on 6 matching bases. The CDR3 sequence is 14 residues long. In germline, CDR1 is ENHRY, CDR2 SYGVKD. The V end lost 3 bases, the J end lost 3 bases, and 8 bases lay between the germline ends. The CDR3 DNA is TGTGCCATCAGTGACAGGGGTCCTAATGAAAAACTGTTTTTT. It translates to CAISDRGPNEKLFF.

The chain couples TRBV6-6 to TRBJ1-1; D is unresolved. Germline V CDR1 and CDR2: MNHNY, SVGAGI (reference sequence). The CDR3 covers 12 residues. V lost 7 bases to trimming and J lost 0 bases, with 6 bases between them. CDR3: CASKYMNTEAFF. The DNA for the CDR3 is TGTGCCAGCAAATACATGAACACTGAAGCTTTCTTT.

This chain uses TRBV10-1 with TRBJ1-1; D is perhaps TRBD1 (5 bases). Germline loops: CDR1 WNHNN, CDR2 SYGVQD (reference sequence). The ends were cut back, 2 bases at V and 0 bases at J, with 13 bases in the middle. This CDR3 has 16 residues. CDR3 in DNA: TGCGCCAGCAGTGAGGGGGGGAGCCCCTTGAACACTGAAGCTTTCTTT. It is translated as CASSEGGSPLNTEAFF.

V usage is TRBV15 and J usage is TRBJ1-5, with D perhaps TRBD1 (5 bases). The V gene lost 0 bases and the J gene lost 3 bases, with 18 bases spanning the gap. The CDR3 extends over 18 amino acids. Per germline, CDR1 LNHNV and CDR2 YYDKDF (reference sequence). The CDR3 protein is CATSRDLAGRIFNQPQHF. For the CDR3, the DNA is TGTGCCACCAGCAGAGATCTCGCAGGGAGGATATTCAATCAGCCCCAGCATTTT.

The chain employs TRBV7-3 and TRBJ1-1; 8 nucleotides line up with TRBD1. The V gene end was trimmed by 5 bases and the J gene end by 1 base; junction bases not matched to a gene: 15. Germline V gene data show CDR1 as SGHTA and CDR2 as FQGTGA. The CDR3 is 18 residues long. CDR3 in DNA: TGTGCCAGCAGCATGTATGGGACAGGCTCACCTCGGAACACTGAAGCTTTCTTT. Translation gives CASSMYGTGSPRNTEAFF.

J is TRBJ2-7 and V is TRBV9, with 8 bases lining up with TRBD2. The CDR3 spans 16 residues. Germline lookup yields CDR1 SGDLS and CDR2 YYNGEE. Trimming cost V 4 bases and J 2 bases; bases outside gene matches: 11. CDR3 sequence (DNA): TGTGCCAGCAGCTCCGGGGGCGGGGGGCCCCCCTACGAGCAGTACTTC. Protein sequence: CASSSGGGGPPYEQYF. The full variable domain, in which reference TRBV9 and TRBJ2-7 provide the parts outside the CDR3, is DSGVTQTPKHLITATGQRVTLRCSPRSGDLSVYWYQQSLDQGLQFLIQYYNGEERAKGNILERFSAQQFPDLHSELNLSSLELGDSALYFCASSSGGGGPPYEQYFGPGTRLTVT.

V usage is TRBV7-2 and J usage is TRBJ1-1, with TRBD1 matching 7 bases. Per germline, CDR1 SGHTA and CDR2 FQGNSA. The CDR3 totals 17 residues. Unmatched junction bases numbered 16, after V lost 5 bases and J lost 4 bases. CDR3 protein: CASSGRGGYLEATEAFF. CDR3 coding DNA: TGTGCCAGCAGCGGCCGAGGGGGCTACTTAGAGGCCACTGAAGCTTTCTTT.

This clone was seen a few times. This chain joins TRBV30 and TRBJ2-5; 9 nucleotides align to TRBD2. This CDR3 comprises 18 residues. The germline gives CDR1 GTSNPN, CDR2 SVGIG (reference sequence). J gave up 2 bases and V 0 bases, and 13 bases lay outside the gene matches. The CDR3 region has the DNA TGTGCCTGGAGTGTAACGCGGTCTAGCGGGGTAACTCAAGAGACCCAGTACTTC. This encodes CAWSVTRSSGVTQETQYF.

The chain recombines TRBV2 with TRBJ2-3, with no clear D. The CDR3 runs 15 residues. Germline CDR1 reads SNHLY; CDR2 reads FYNNEI. Trimming took off 3 bases at V and 0 bases at J, with 10 bases between the two ends. The CDR3 bases are TGTGCCAGCAGTGAGAGGCAGACTAGCACAGATACGCAGTATTTT. Its translation is CASSERQTSTDTQYF.

V gene TRBV7-9 combines with J gene TRBJ1-2, with a weak D call TRBD1 (6 bases). Germline CDR1 reads SEHNR; CDR2 reads FQNEAQ (reference sequence). The CDR3 consists of 13 residues. Trimming pared 5 bases from V and 4 bases from J, leaving 11 bases between. CDR3 DNA: TGTGCCAGCAGCACGACAGGCCTCTATGGCTACACCTTC. It yields the protein CASSTTGLYGYTF.

About this clone: The junction departs from germline at one end; a sequencing error may be responsible. The rearrangement uses TRBV7-9 and TRBJ1-1; 8 bases match TRBD1. The CDR3 totals 15 residues. CDR1 is SEHNR and CDR2 is FQNEAQ in the germline V gene (reference sequence). CDR3 sequence reads: CSSTLSTGANTEAFF. Written as DNA, the CDR3 is TGTTCCAGCACCTTGTCGACAGGGGCGAACACTGAAGCTTTCTTT.

This clone came up once. The chain carries TRBV6-7 and TRBJ2-3, with 12 bases aligning to TRBD2. TRBV6-7 is an open reading frame, and its role is uncertain. This CDR3 contains 15 residues. Germline trimming cut 7 bases from V and 6 bases from J; bases unmatched to any gene: 8. Written as DNA, the CDR3 is TGTGCCAGCACTAGACTAGCGGGGGTTGGGGATACGCAGTATTTT. It translates to CASTRLAGVGDTQYF.

This clone was counted between two and nine times. The gene calls are TRBV7-9 and TRBJ2-3, with D tentatively TRBD2 (5 bases). Trimming removed 2 bases from V and 2 bases from J, with 11 bases in between. The CDR3 totals 15 residues. Germline assignment: CDR1 SEHNR and CDR2 FQNEAQ (reference sequence). CDR3 sequence reads: CASSLTLADTDTQYF. CDR3 coding DNA: TGTGCCAGCAGCTTAACCCTAGCCGACACAGATACGCAGTATTTT.

The V call is TRBV6-1, the J call TRBJ1-2; D ambiguous. V lost 5 bases and J lost 7, with 11 bases in between. Germline CDR1 MNHNS, CDR2 SASEGT. This CDR3 spans 12 amino acids. In DNA form, the CDR3 reads TGTGCCAGCAGTCTAGAGCTACTTGGCTACACCTTC. Translated: CASSLELLGYTF.

The chain's CDR3 is CASSNTDYGYTF. DNA for the CDR3: TGTGCCAGCAGCAATACGGACTATGGCTACACCTTC. The rearrangement links TRBV7-9 to TRBJ1-2; D remains unclear. The CDR3 length is 12 residues. V lost 5 bases and J 3 bases, leaving 7 bases between the germline ends. Germline assignment: CDR1 SEHNR and CDR2 FQNEAQ (reference sequence).

The count of this clone is one. V is TRBV9 and J is TRBJ1-2; possible D gene TRBD1, 6 bases. Trimming took off 4 bases at V and 4 bases at J, with 14 bases between the two ends. CDR1 SGDLS and CDR2 YYNGEE come from the germline V gene. CDR3 size: 14 residues. The CDR3 protein is CASSLRDTAYGYTF. CDR3 nucleotides: TGTGCCAGCAGCTTACGGGACACGGCCTATGGCTACACCTTC. Together with reference TRBV9 and TRBJ1-2, the CDR3 gives the full variable domain: DSGVTQTPKHLITATGQRVTLRCSPRSGDLSVYWYQQSLDQGLQFLIQYYNGEERAKGNILERFSAQQFPDLHSELNLSSLELGDSALYFCASSLRDTAYGYTFGSGTRLTVV.

The rearrangement uses TRBV7-9 and TRBJ1-1; a possible D gene is TRBD1 (6 bases). CDR1 SEHNR and CDR2 FQNEAQ come from the germline V gene (reference sequence). V dropped 5 bases and J dropped 3 bases, with 10 bases sitting between them. CDR3 size: 13 residues. The CDR3 DNA sequence: TGTGCCAGCAGCCTAAACAGGGACACTGAAGCTTTCTTT. Translated, it gives CASSLNRDTEAFF.

The chain links TRBV5-1 to TRBJ1-5; 9 bases are shared with TRBD1. This CDR3 is 16 amino acids long. V gave up 4 bases and J gave up 6 bases; unmatched junction bases: 11. Germline CDR1 SGHRS, CDR2 YFSETQ. In nucleotides, the CDR3 is TGCGCCAGCAGCCGGCGGCGGGACAGGGTAAGTCAGCCCCAGCATTTT. It translates to CASSRRRDRVSQPQHF.

The gene calls are TRBV7-9 and TRBJ1-2, with D tentatively TRBD1 (6 bases). Germline CDR1 is SEHNR and CDR2 is FQNEAQ (reference sequence). The CDR3 spans 14 residues. V was cut by 5 bases and J by 1 base, with 11 bases left in between. The CDR3 DNA is TGTGCCAGCAGCCCATACAGGGTTAACTATGGCTACACCTTC. Protein sequence: CASSPYRVNYGYTF.

About this clone: The junction departs from the called germline gene at one end, perhaps through a read error. V usage is TRBV2 and J usage is TRBJ2-5; D remains ambiguous. CDR1 is SNHLY, CDR2 FYNNEI, per germline. The CDR3 is 11 amino acids. As DNA, the CDR3 is TGTGCCAGCAGTGAGGCGGAGACCCAGAACTTC. This translates into CASSEAETQNF.

The J gene is TRBJ2-3, the V gene TRBV4-1, with 7 positions matching TRBD1. Trimming at V came to 2 bases and at J to 2 bases, leaving 4 bases not matched to a gene. The CDR3 extends over 15 amino acids. CDR1 and CDR2 from the germline V gene are MGHRA and YSYEKL. CDR3 in amino acids: CASSQPGQNTDTQYF. The CDR3 DNA follows: TGCGCCAGCAGCCAACCGGGACAGAACACAGATACGCAGTATTTT.

The rearrangement links TRBV30 to TRBJ1-4; D is undetermined. This CDR3 spans 12 amino acids. The germline gives CDR1 GTSNPN, CDR2 SVGIG (reference sequence). The V end was cut by 5 bases, the J end by 4 bases, with 8 bases between. CDR3 sequence reads: CAWGGYNEKLFF. As DNA, the CDR3 is TGTGCCTGGGGAGGCTATAATGAAAAACTGTTTTTT.

This clone has a single count. V usage is TRBV11-2 and J usage is TRBJ1-2, with a tentative D call TRBD1 (5 bases). Germline lookup yields CDR1 SGHAT and CDR2 FQNNGV. The CDR3 runs to 15 residues. V lost 5 bases to trimming and J lost 4 bases, with 17 bases between them. CDR3: CASSANQGIGYGYTF. CDR3 nucleotide sequence: TGTGCCAGCAGCGCAAACCAGGGTATCGGCTATGGCTACACCTTC.

The chain joins TRBV4-1 to TRBJ2-7; TRBD1 agrees at 9 bases. CDR1 and CDR2 from the germline V gene are MGHRA and YSYEKL. The length of the CDR3 is 19 residues. Losses at the gene ends were 4 bases for V and 3 bases for J; bases not matched to a gene: 19. The CDR3 sequence: CASSPLRLTVRDRVYEQYF. The CDR3 DNA follows: TGCGCCAGCAGCCCCCTACGCCTGACCGTACGGGACAGGGTCTACGAGCAGTACTTC.

This rearrangement joins TRBV5-6 to TRBJ2-3; TRBD2 aligns across 11 bases. This CDR3 has 17 amino acids. The germline V gene encodes CDR1 SGHDT and CDR2 YYEEEE. V was clipped by 0 bases and J by 0 bases; unmatched bases: 3. Here the CDR3 DNA reads TGTGCCAGCAGCTTGGGACTAGCGGGGATGAGCACAGATACGCAGTATTTT. It is translated as CASSLGLAGMSTDTQYF.

V and J are TRBV10-2 and TRBJ2-2; perhaps TRBD1 as D (6 bases). Germline CDR1 and CDR2: WSHSY and SAAADI. The CDR3 extends over 16 amino acids. The germline V and J ends were trimmed by 5 bases and 1 base, with 14 bases remaining between them. The CDR3: CASSPQGPGNTGELFF. The DNA for the CDR3 is TGCGCCAGCAGTCCACAGGGTCCGGGGAACACCGGGGAGCTGTTTTTT.

This rearrangement joins TRBV2 to TRBJ2-5; tentatively, D is TRBD1 (8 bases). Between the trimmed V and J ends, which lost 4 bases and 3 bases, there was a span of 15 bases. CDR1 and CDR2 from the germline V gene are SNHLY and FYNNEI. The CDR3 is 15 amino acids. The CDR3 loop reads CASSAHTGGEETQYF. DNA for the CDR3: TGTGCCAGCAGTGCGCACACAGGGGGGGAAGAGACCCAGTACTTC.

The rearrangement links TRBV7-2 to TRBJ1-1; D may be TRBD1 (5 bases). There are 14 residues in the CDR3. V dropped 1 base and J dropped 7 bases, with 13 bases sitting between them. Germline loops: CDR1 SGHTA, CDR2 FQGNSA. CDR3 in DNA: TGTGCCAGCAGCTTAGAGGGGCGTACAGGTGAAGCTTTCTTT. Its translation: CASSLEGRTGEAFF.

The rearrangement joins TRBV6-5 to TRBJ2-1; tentatively, D is TRBD2 (5 bases). Germline CDR1 and CDR2: MNHEY and SVGAGI. Trimming pared 5 bases from V and 7 bases from J, leaving 15 bases between. This CDR3 has 14 amino acids. The CDR3 nucleotides read TGTGCCAGCAGTCGTCTAGCCGGCCGTAATGAGCAGTTCTTC. Translating it yields CASSRLAGRNEQFF.

Only one count was recorded for this clone. V usage is TRBV7-9 and J usage is TRBJ1-2; 10 bases are a match to TRBD1. This CDR3 has 16 amino acids. Trimming cost V 3 bases and J 2 bases; bases outside gene matches: 6. Per the germline V gene, CDR1 is SEHNR and CDR2 is FQNEAQ (reference sequence). In DNA form, the CDR3 reads TGTGCCAGCAGCTTGTTCCTGGGACAGGGGAACTATGGCTACACCTTC. Protein product: CASSLFLGQGNYGYTF.